These 29 T cell receptor beta chains came from one sample sequenced in a study of radiation and T cells in renal cell carcinoma. The method was immunoSEQ multiplex PCR; TCRdb's version includes in-frame clones alone and lacks a portion of them. The profile shows around 140,000 clones, 86% of them singletons. As to time point: blood 4 weeks post-SBRT, at nephrectomy. Sample treatment: 15 Gy SBRT to primary tumor, nephrectomy 4 weeks later. Source: blood, taken from a patient whose treatment included radiotherapy and nephrectomy. The receptors shown here come from a woman aged 45 to 65 with renal cell carcinoma.

The chain uses TRBV11-2 and TRBJ2-7; either TRBD1 or TRBD2 may supply D (5 bases each). V gave up 0 bases and J gave up 2 bases, with 14 bases separating them. The CDR3 has 16 residues. Looked up from germline, CDR1 is SGHAT and CDR2 is FQNNGV. CDR3 sequence (DNA): TGTGCCAGCAGCTTAGAGCCGGGACGACAAGCCTACGAGCAGTACTTC. Its protein product is CASSLEPGRQAYEQYF. The full variable domain, with the rest looked up from reference TRBV11-2 and TRBJ2-7, is EAGVAQSPRYKIIEKRQSVAFWCNPISGHATLYWYQQILGQGPKLLIQFQNNGVVDDSQLPKDRFSAERLKGVDSTLKIQPAKLEDSAVYLCASSLEPGRQAYEQYFGPGTRLTVT.

The V call is TRBV7-7, the J call TRBJ2-3; weak D call: TRBD1 (6 bases). The V and J ends lost 5 bases and 2 bases respectively, with 14 bases between them. Looked up from germline, CDR1 is SSHAT and CDR2 is FNYEAQ (reference sequence). The CDR3 has 15 residues. As DNA, the CDR3 is TGTGCCAGCAGCCCCACGGGACATTACACAGATACGCAGTATTTT. Translating it yields CASSPTGHYTDTQYF. Using reference TRBV7-7 and TRBJ2-3 for the parts outside the CDR3, the full variable domain is GAGVSQSPRYKVTKRGQDVTLRCDPISSHATLYWYQQALGQGPEFLTYFNYEAQPDKSGLPSDRFSAERPEGSISTLTIQRTEQRDSAMYRCASSPTGHYTDTQYFGPGTRLTVL.

The rearrangement uses TRBV6-6 and TRBJ1-2; D is unclear. The CDR3 totals 13 residues. Between the trimmed V and J ends, which lost 4 bases and 1 base, there was a span of 7 bases. CDR1 is MNHNY, CDR2 SVGAGI, per germline (reference sequence). CDR3 bases: TGTGCCAGCAGTTTCGCCGATAACTATGGCTACACCTTC. Protein product: CASSFADNYGYTF.

This clone is a singleton in its sample. The genes are TRBV7-3 and TRBJ2-2; no clear D gene. Trimming took off 0 bases at V and 4 bases at J, with 12 bases between the two ends. The length of the CDR3 is 16 residues. The germline gives CDR1 SGHTA, CDR2 FQGTGA. The CDR3 DNA is TGTGCCAGCAGCTTAACGGCCGACATCTCCACCGGGGAGCTGTTTTTT. Translating gives CASSLTADISTGELFF.

This chain links TRBV7-8 with TRBJ2-7, with TRBD1 identical over 9 bases. The ends lost 2 bases at V and 4 bases at J; junction bases unmatched: 6. CDR3 length equals 15 residues. Per germline, CDR1 SGHVS and CDR2 FQNEAQ. CDR3 bases: TGTGCCAGCAGCTTACCGGGACAGGGATCGTACGAGCAGTACTTC. As protein: CASSLPGQGSYEQYF.

The DNA for the CDR3 is TGTGCCAGCTCACCTAAAGGGGGGAATCAGCCCCAGCATTTT. Translated, it gives CASSPKGGNQPQHF. V gene TRBV18 combines with J gene TRBJ1-5; maybe TRBD1 (6 bases). Germline loops: CDR1 KGHSH, CDR2 LQKENI. This CDR3 has 14 amino acids. Trimming removed 3 bases from V and 4 bases from J, with 10 bases in between.

The chain joins TRBV13 to TRBJ2-7, with 13 positions matching TRBD2. V was pared by 4 bases and J by 3 bases, with 6 bases of the junction left unmatched. Germline-derived CDR1 and CDR2 are PRHDT and FYEKMQ (reference sequence). This CDR3 region has 16 residues. As DNA, the CDR3 is TGTGCCAGCAGCTCGGGACTAGCGGGACCCATCTACGAGCAGTACTTC. Encoded protein: CASSSGLAGPIYEQYF.

The gene calls are TRBV6-1 and TRBJ2-7; the D gene is possibly TRBD1 (5 bases). Between the trimmed V and J ends, which lost 6 bases and 2 bases, there was a span of 8 bases. Germline CDR1 and CDR2: MNHNS and SASEGT. This CDR3 region has 12 residues. The CDR3 here is CASSRQPYEQYF. Written as DNA, the CDR3 is TGTGCCAGCAGCCGACAGCCCTACGAGCAGTACTTC.

The chain uses TRBV5-5 and TRBJ2-7; D assignment may be TRBD1 or TRBD2 (7 bases each). Germline V CDR1 and CDR2: SGHKS, YYEKEE (reference sequence). V gave up 0 bases and J gave up 7 bases, with 17 bases separating them. The CDR3 spans 15 residues. The chain's CDR3 is CASSLVAGGAREQYF. CDR3 coding DNA: TGTGCCAGCAGCTTGGTGGCAGGGGGGGCGAGAGAGCAGTACTTC.

The chain employs TRBV2 and TRBJ2-7; a weak D match, TRBD2 (7 bases). This CDR3 is 16 amino acids long. The V gene's germline CDR1 is SNHLY and CDR2 FYNNEI. V dropped 6 bases and J dropped 5 bases, with 23 bases sitting between them. The DNA for the CDR3 is TGTGCCAGCAGACTCGAACTTCGGAGCGGGACAAACGAGCAGTACTTC. Translation gives CASRLELRSGTNEQYF.

Written as DNA, the CDR3 is TGTGCCAGCAGCGTAGCTACAGGGGACACCGGGGAGCTGTTTTTT. Its protein product is CASSVATGDTGELFF. This sequence joins TRBV9 and TRBJ2-2, with TRBD1 identical over 7 bases. V dropped 0 bases and J dropped 3; count of bases not matched to a gene: 2. The CDR3 contains 15 residues. CDR1 is SGDLS and CDR2 is YYNGEE in the germline V gene.

The rearrangement joins TRBV11-2 to TRBJ2-3; TRBD2 might be the D (5 bases). Trimming stripped 5 bases from V and 5 bases from J, with 14 bases between. The CDR3 sequence is 14 residues long. Per the germline V gene, CDR1 is SGHAT and CDR2 is FQNNGV. CDR3 in DNA: TGTGCCAGCAGCCAAACTGCCGGGGTAGATACGCAGTATTTT. Protein product: CASSQTAGVDTQYF.

The chain carries TRBV7-2 and TRBJ1-3; D remains unclear. The CDR3 covers 14 residues. Trimming shortened V by 1 base and J by 0 bases, and 4 bases separated the two germline ends. Germline lookup yields CDR1 SGHTA and CDR2 FQGNSA. The CDR3 DNA reads as TGTGCCAGCAGCTTAGTCAGCTCTGGAAACACCATATATTTT. This encodes CASSLVSSGNTIYF.

This clone was seen once. This may be a read error: a much more frequent sequence differs by one nucleotide. Other nucleotide sequences from this sample produce the same CDR3. The chain couples TRBV18 to TRBJ1-3, with 9 bases matching TRBD1. The germline gives CDR1 KGHSH, CDR2 LQKENI. This CDR3 is 19 amino acids long. CDR3 amino acids: CASSPMGQGTDRAGNTIYF. The CDR3 region has the DNA TGCGCCAGCTCACCCATGGGACAGGGAACCGACCGGGCTGGAAACACCATATATTTT. Drawing the rest from reference TRBV18 and TRBJ1-3, the complete variable domain is NAGVMQNPRHLVRRRGQEARLRCSPMKGHSHVYWYRQLPEEGLKFMVYLQKENIIDESGMPKERFSAEFPKEGPSILRIQQVVRGDSAAYFCASSPMGQGTDRAGNTIYFGEGSWLTVV.

This clone was recorded many times. The V call is TRBV7-2, the J call TRBJ1-1; tentatively, D is TRBD1 (6 bases). The CDR3 is made up of 12 amino acids. Germline-derived CDR1 and CDR2 are SGHTA and FQGNSA. V was cut by 5 bases and J by 4 bases, with 8 bases left in between. The DNA of the CDR3 is TGTGCCAGCAGCGAAGGGGGCACTGAAGCTTTCTTT. Amino acid sequence: CASSEGGTEAFF.

The chain employs TRBV5-1 and TRBJ2-2; 9 nucleotides line up with TRBD1. CDR1 is SGHRS and CDR2 is YFSETQ in the germline V gene. This CDR3 is 17 amino acids long. Trimming removed 4 bases from V and 3 bases from J; junction bases left unmatched: 10. CDR3 sequence reads: CASSKTGGFSYTGELFF. CDR3 in DNA: TGCGCCAGCAGCAAGACAGGGGGGTTCTCTTACACCGGGGAGCTGTTTTTT.

The CDR3 nucleotides are TGTGCCAGCAGCTTTGGGCAGAGTAGGGAGACCCAGTACTTC. Encoded protein: CASSFGQSRETQYF. The chain has TRBV7-2 and TRBJ2-5; no clear D. V was cut by 3 bases and J by 5 bases, with 13 bases left in between. CDR1 is SGHTA and CDR2 is FQGNSA in the germline V gene. This CDR3 contains 14 residues.

The chain carries TRBV29-1 and TRBJ2-7, with TRBD1 identical over 8 bases. CDR3 length: 13 amino acids. Germline V gives CDR1 SQVTM, CDR2 ANQGSEA. The trim removed 3 bases at V and 7 bases at J, leaving 8 bases unmatched. CDR3 amino acids: CSVDGQGAGEQYF. CDR3 in DNA: TGCAGCGTTGATGGGCAGGGGGCGGGGGAGCAGTACTTC.

This rearrangement joins TRBV11-2 to TRBJ2-7; D unresolved. The CDR3 length is 13 residues. The ends were cut back, 5 bases at V and 7 bases at J, with 15 bases in the middle. The germline CDR1 and CDR2 sequences are SGHAT and FQNNGV. CDR3 in DNA: TGTGCCAGCAGCACCGATCTACCTGGAGAGCAGTACTTC. It codes for CASSTDLPGEQYF. Full variable domain (rest looked up from reference TRBV11-2 and TRBJ2-7): EAGVAQSPRYKIIEKRQSVAFWCNPISGHATLYWYQQILGQGPKLLIQFQNNGVVDDSQLPKDRFSAERLKGVDSTLKIQPAKLEDSAVYLCASSTDLPGEQYFGPGTRLTVT.

This rearrangement joins TRBV9 to TRBJ2-3; D possibly corresponds to TRBD2 (6 bases). Per the germline V gene, CDR1 is SGDLS and CDR2 is YYNGEE. This CDR3 contains 15 residues. V was shortened by 3 bases and J by 3 bases, with 14 bases between the two germline ends. The CDR3 reads CASSDGTGDTDTQYF. In nucleotides, the CDR3 is TGTGCCAGCAGCGACGGGACTGGGGATACAGATACGCAGTATTTT.

There are a few counts of this clone. The chain has TRBV18 and TRBJ1-1; 7 bases are shared with TRBD1. Germline loops: CDR1 KGHSH, CDR2 LQKENI. CDR3 length: 14 residues. V lost 3 bases and J lost 3; bases outside the gene matches: 4. Written as DNA, the CDR3 is TGTGCCAGCTCACCTCCGGGACAGTACACTGAAGCTTTCTTT. Amino acid sequence: CASSPPGQYTEAFF.

This chain connects TRBV29-1 to TRBJ2-3, with TRBD1 matching 7 bases. The CDR3 runs 12 residues. Germline lookup yields CDR1 SQVTM and CDR2 ANQGSEA. V gave up 4 bases and J gave up 5 bases; unmatched junction bases: 3. CDR3 region: CSVGQGGDTQYF. The CDR3 nucleotides read TGCAGCGTTGGACAGGGCGGAGATACGCAGTATTTT.

There are a few counts of this clone. V usage is TRBV5-8 and J usage is TRBJ1-5, with a tentative D call TRBD1 (5 bases). Germline CDR1 and CDR2: SGHTS and YDEGEE. Trimming took 6 bases from V and 4 from J, leaving 20 bases between them. The CDR3 covers 16 residues. The CDR3 loop is CASTFRRRDGNQPQHF. For the CDR3, the DNA is TGTGCCAGCACCTTTCGGAGGAGGGACGGGAATCAGCCCCAGCATTTT.

This clone was detected only once. The V and J genes are TRBV6-5 and TRBJ2-5, with TRBD2 matching 10 bases. Germline V gene lookup returns CDR1 MNHEY and CDR2 SVGAGI. This CDR3 has 16 residues. Trimming removed 0 bases from V and 1 base from J; junction bases left unmatched: 2. The CDR3 DNA follows: TGTGCCAGCAGTTACTCGTTAGCGGGGGGCCAAGAGACCCAGTACTTC. Amino acid sequence: CASSYSLAGGQETQYF.

J is TRBJ2-7 and V is TRBV7-2, with 7 bases that match TRBD1. The V gene end was trimmed by 1 base and the J gene end by 2 bases; junction bases not matched to a gene: 2. Germline CDR1 is SGHTA and CDR2 is FQGNSA. The CDR3 extends over 14 amino acids. The CDR3 bases are TGTGCCAGCAGCTTAGTTGGACAGGCCTACGAGCAGTACTTC. Protein sequence: CASSLVGQAYEQYF.

This clone was seen more than once but under ten times. The J gene is TRBJ1-4, the V gene TRBV28; a weak D match, TRBD1 (6 bases). CDR1 and CDR2 (germline): MDHEN, SYDVKM. V shed 7 bases and J shed 3 bases, with 15 bases lying between them. The CDR3 consists of 15 residues. CDR3 protein: CASITSGEANEKLFF. CDR3 coding DNA: TGTGCCAGCATCACCTCAGGGGAAGCTAATGAAAAACTGTTTTTT. The full variable domain, rest sourced from reference TRBV28 and TRBJ1-4, is DVKVTQSSRYLVKRTGEKVFLECVQDMDHENMFWYRQDPGLGLRLIYFSYDVKMKEKGDIPEGYSVSREKKERFSLILESASTNQTSMYLCASITSGEANEKLFFGSGTQLSVL.

This chain's CDR3 is CASSFGPAGDQETQYF. In DNA, the CDR3 is TGCGCCAGCAGCTTCGGTCCCGCGGGGGACCAAGAGACCCAGTACTTC. This sequence joins TRBV5-1 and TRBJ2-5; 7 nucleotides agree with TRBD2. V gave up 2 bases and J gave up 0 bases; unmatched junction bases: 7. The germline V gene encodes CDR1 SGHRS and CDR2 YFSETQ. CDR3 size: 16 residues.

The CDR3 loop is CASSLGVQVDTIYF. CDR3 nucleotide sequence: TGTGCCAGCAGCTTGGGGGTCCAGGTCGACACCATATATTTT. The chain recombines TRBV5-6 with TRBJ1-3; D is ambiguous. Germline lookup yields CDR1 SGHDT and CDR2 YYEEEE. The CDR3 loop spans 14 amino acids. Deletions cut 0 bases from V and 8 bases from J, with 12 bases between.

This clone has a handful of counts. This sequence joins TRBV9 and TRBJ1-3; D gene ambiguous. Germline assignment: CDR1 SGDLS and CDR2 YYNGEE. The CDR3 totals 14 residues. Trimming stripped 2 bases from V and 0 bases from J, with 6 bases between. This chain's CDR3 is CASSVRVSGNTIYF. CDR3 coding DNA: TGTGCCAGCAGCGTCCGCGTCTCTGGAAACACCATATATTTT.